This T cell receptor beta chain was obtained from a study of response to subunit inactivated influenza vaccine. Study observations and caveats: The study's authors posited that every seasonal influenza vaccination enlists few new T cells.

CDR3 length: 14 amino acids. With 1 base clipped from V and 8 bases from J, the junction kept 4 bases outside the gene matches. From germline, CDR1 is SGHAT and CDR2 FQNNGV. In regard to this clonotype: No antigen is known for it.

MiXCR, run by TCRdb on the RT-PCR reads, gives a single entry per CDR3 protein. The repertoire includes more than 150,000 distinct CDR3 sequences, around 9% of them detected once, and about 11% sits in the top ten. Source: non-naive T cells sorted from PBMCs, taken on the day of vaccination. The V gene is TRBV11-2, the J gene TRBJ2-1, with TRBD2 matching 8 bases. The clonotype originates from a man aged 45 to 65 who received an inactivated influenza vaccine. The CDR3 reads CASSLASGGYEQFF. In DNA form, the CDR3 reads TGTGCCAGCAGCTTAGCCAGCGGGGGTTATGAGCAGTTCTTC.